These 17 T cell receptor beta chains came from one sample sequenced in a study of T cells in Graves' hyperthyroidism and ophthalmopathy. Amplified regions were TCR beta CDR3 sequences from RNA transcripts. The TCR CDR3 first-round RT-PCR relied on the HTBI primer set. TCRdb reanalysed the multiplex PCR reads using MiXCR and keeps one entry per CDR3 protein. The sample shows about 130,000 distinct CDR3 sequences, roughly a fifth of them seen only once. Sample: blood. The receptors were sampled from a woman aged 50 to 65 with Graves' hyperthyroidism that later progressed to Graves' ophthalmopathy.

In this sample, this clonotype turned up a few times. This chain connects TRBV10-1 to TRBJ2-2; no definite D call. Germline values: CDR1 WNHNN, CDR2 SYGVQD (reference sequence). This CDR3 comprises 18 residues. V lost 0 bases to trimming and J lost 0 bases, with 14 bases between them. CDR3 DNA: TGCGCCAGCAGTGAGTCCCAAGTCGGTGCGGCGAACACCGGGGAGCTGTTTTTT. Its protein product is CASSESQVGAANTGELFF.

As concerns this clonotype: This may stem from a read error, because a much larger clone lies one nucleotide away. This chain uses TRBV20-1 with TRBJ2-1; D possibly corresponds to TRBD1 (5 bases). The J call is uncertain, as TRBJ2-7 better fits the DNA end. This CDR3 contains 16 residues. Germline CDR1 is DFQATT and CDR2 is SNEGSKA (reference sequence). CDR3 amino acids: CSARTRARITYNEQYF. CDR3 nucleotides: TGCAGTGCTAGAACCAGGGCGAGGATCACCTACAATGAGCAGTACTTC.

At least ten counts were recorded for this clonotype. The chain has TRBV29-1 and TRBJ1-1; no definite D call. Per the germline V gene, CDR1 is SQVTM and CDR2 is ANQGSEA. CDR3 size: 13 residues. V dropped 1 base and J dropped 1 base, with 7 bases sitting between them. The chain's CDR3 is CSVEAARNTEAFF. The CDR3 region has the DNA TGCAGCGTTGAAGCCGCCAGGAACACTGAAGCTTTCTTT.

This rearrangement joins TRBV5-1 to TRBJ2-5; D unclear. The CDR3 has 14 residues. Trimming left V 2 bases short and J 1 base short, with 9 bases between. Per the germline V gene, CDR1 is SGHRS and CDR2 is YFSETQ. For the CDR3, the DNA is TGCGCCAGCAGCTTTAGGTTACCCCAAGAGACCCAGTACTTC. It yields the protein CASSFRLPQETQYF.

This clonotype was seen only a few times. The genes are TRBV7-2 and TRBJ2-5, with 10 bases matching TRBD2. CDR1 is SGHTA and CDR2 is FQGNSA in the germline V gene. After removal of 1 base from V and 2 bases from J, the junction contained 1 base not matched to a gene. This CDR3 is built from 15 residues. CDR3 sequence reads: CASSLGTSGQETQYF. DNA for the CDR3: TGTGCCAGCAGCTTAGGGACTAGCGGACAAGAGACCCAGTACTTC.

This clonotype came up many times. The chain uses TRBV24-1 and TRBJ2-5, with 8 bases that match TRBD1. From germline, CDR1 is KGHDR and CDR2 SFDVKD. This CDR3 region has 15 residues. Trimming cost V 3 bases and J 5 bases; bases outside gene matches: 7. The CDR3: CATSDPGQGTETQYF. The CDR3 nucleotides read TGTGCCACCAGTGATCCCGGACAGGGAACCGAGACCCAGTACTTC.

This clonotype was found many times. The chain combines TRBV2 with TRBJ2-3; 7 bases agree with TRBD2. V shed 3 bases, J shed 2 bases, and the junction held 11 bases outside the gene matches. The CDR3 length is 17 residues. Germline lookup yields CDR1 SNHLY and CDR2 FYNNEI. The CDR3 DNA reads TGTGCCAGCAGTGATATCGGCGGGAGTGGGGTCACAGATACGCAGTATTTT. Protein sequence: CASSDIGGSGVTDTQYF.

This clonotype appeared many times. This chain joins TRBV5-1 and TRBJ1-1, with a tentative D call TRBD1 (6 bases). Germline V gene data show CDR1 as SGHRS and CDR2 as YFSETQ. V was trimmed by 3 bases and J by 0 bases, leaving 12 bases between them. The CDR3 is made up of 15 amino acids. The CDR3 is CASSSGQGLNTEAFF. CDR3 sequence (DNA): TGCGCCAGCAGCTCCGGGCAGGGGTTGAACACTGAAGCTTTCTTT.

The chain joins TRBV5-4 to TRBJ2-1, with TRBD2 matching over 9 bases. The CDR3 is made up of 16 amino acids. V trimming: 4 bases; J trimming: 6 bases; junction bases outside the gene matches: 11. Looked up from germline, CDR1 is SGHNT and CDR2 is YYREEE (reference sequence). Written as DNA, the CDR3 is TGTGCCAGCAGCGCCCACCCTAGCGGGATTCGCAATGAGCAGTTCTTC. This gives the protein CASSAHPSGIRNEQFF.

The table lists this clonotype with many counts. The rearrangement joins TRBV3-1 to TRBJ2-7; D may be TRBD2 (6 bases). V was trimmed by 5 bases and J by 5 bases, leaving 16 bases between them. The CDR3 extends over 14 amino acids. Germline lookup yields CDR1 LGHDT and CDR2 YNNKEL (reference sequence). CDR3 nucleotides: TGTGCCAGCAGCTCCCCGGGACTCAACGACGAGCAGTACTTC. Amino acids: CASSSPGLNDEQYF.

Many counts were recorded for this clonotype. The J gene is TRBJ2-7, the V gene TRBV28, with D perhaps TRBD2 (5 bases). The CDR3 length is 11 residues. The germline CDR1 and CDR2 sequences are MDHEN and SYDVKM. Between the trimmed V and J ends, which lost 6 bases and 6 bases, there was a span of 9 bases. The CDR3 reads CASSSRGEQYF. The CDR3 DNA is TGTGCCAGCAGCTCCCGGGGCGAGCAGTACTTC.

This chain connects TRBV7-9 to TRBJ2-3; 14 bases are a match to TRBD2. The CDR3 runs to 14 residues. After removal of 6 bases from V and 6 bases from J, the junction contained 2 bases not matched to a gene. Germline V CDR1 and CDR2: SEHNR, FQNEAQ (reference sequence). The CDR3 is CASRTSGRADTQYF. Here the CDR3 DNA reads TGTGCCAGCAGGACTAGCGGGAGGGCGGATACGCAGTATTTT.

This clonotype was seen repeatedly, ten times or more. This chain uses TRBV28 with TRBJ1-5, with D hard to call. The CDR3 is made up of 13 amino acids. V lost 0 bases to trimming and J lost 5 bases, with 5 bases between them. Per the germline V gene, CDR1 is MDHEN and CDR2 is SYDVKM. The DNA of the CDR3 is TGTGCCAGCAGTTTATGGGGAGATCAGCCCCAGCATTTT. Protein: CASSLWGDQPQHF.

The table lists this clonotype with many counts. The J gene is TRBJ1-1, the V gene TRBV6-1; 11 bases match TRBD1. V trimming: 7 bases; J trimming: 3 bases; junction bases outside the gene matches: 19. There are 19 residues in the CDR3. From germline, CDR1 is MNHNS and CDR2 SASEGT. Written as DNA, the CDR3 is TGTGCCAGCACCTGGGATCGAGGACAGGGGGCAATTTTGGACACTGAAGCTTTCTTT. It encodes CASTWDRGQGAILDTEAFF.

This clonotype was seen ten or more times. The rearrangement links TRBV19 to TRBJ1-2; D remains unclear. This CDR3 comprises 11 residues. V lost 7 bases to trimming and J lost 4 bases, with 7 bases between them. Germline loops: CDR1 LNHDA, CDR2 SQIVND (reference sequence). The CDR3 DNA sequence: TGTGCCAGTATGGGTTTCTATGGCTACACCTTC. It codes for CASMGFYGYTF. Supplemented by reference TRBV19 and TRBJ1-2, the full variable domain reads DGGITQSPKYLFRKEGQNVTLSCEQNLNHDAMYWYRQDPGQGLRLIYYSQIVNDFQKGDIAEGYSVSREKKESFPLTVTSAQKNPTAFYLCASMGFYGYTFGSGTRLTVV.

The chain combines TRBV6-4 with TRBJ2-3; a weak D match, TRBD2 (5 bases). Germline CDR1 MRHNA, CDR2 SNTAGT. The CDR3 covers 14 residues. V shed 3 bases and J shed 0 bases, with 7 bases lying between them. CDR3 loop: CASSDSESTDTQYF. The DNA for the CDR3 is TGTGCCAGCAGTGATAGCGAGAGCACAGATACGCAGTATTTT.

The J gene is TRBJ2-7, the V gene TRBV27; 8 bases are a match to TRBD2. Germline CDR1 is MNHEY and CDR2 is SMNVEV (reference sequence). The CDR3 is 14 residues long. The V gene end was trimmed by 1 base and the J gene end by 3 bases; junction bases not matched to a gene: 2. CDR3 coding DNA: TGTGCCAGCAGTTTATTAGCGGGAATCTACGAGCAGTACTTC. Residues: CASSLLAGIYEQYF.